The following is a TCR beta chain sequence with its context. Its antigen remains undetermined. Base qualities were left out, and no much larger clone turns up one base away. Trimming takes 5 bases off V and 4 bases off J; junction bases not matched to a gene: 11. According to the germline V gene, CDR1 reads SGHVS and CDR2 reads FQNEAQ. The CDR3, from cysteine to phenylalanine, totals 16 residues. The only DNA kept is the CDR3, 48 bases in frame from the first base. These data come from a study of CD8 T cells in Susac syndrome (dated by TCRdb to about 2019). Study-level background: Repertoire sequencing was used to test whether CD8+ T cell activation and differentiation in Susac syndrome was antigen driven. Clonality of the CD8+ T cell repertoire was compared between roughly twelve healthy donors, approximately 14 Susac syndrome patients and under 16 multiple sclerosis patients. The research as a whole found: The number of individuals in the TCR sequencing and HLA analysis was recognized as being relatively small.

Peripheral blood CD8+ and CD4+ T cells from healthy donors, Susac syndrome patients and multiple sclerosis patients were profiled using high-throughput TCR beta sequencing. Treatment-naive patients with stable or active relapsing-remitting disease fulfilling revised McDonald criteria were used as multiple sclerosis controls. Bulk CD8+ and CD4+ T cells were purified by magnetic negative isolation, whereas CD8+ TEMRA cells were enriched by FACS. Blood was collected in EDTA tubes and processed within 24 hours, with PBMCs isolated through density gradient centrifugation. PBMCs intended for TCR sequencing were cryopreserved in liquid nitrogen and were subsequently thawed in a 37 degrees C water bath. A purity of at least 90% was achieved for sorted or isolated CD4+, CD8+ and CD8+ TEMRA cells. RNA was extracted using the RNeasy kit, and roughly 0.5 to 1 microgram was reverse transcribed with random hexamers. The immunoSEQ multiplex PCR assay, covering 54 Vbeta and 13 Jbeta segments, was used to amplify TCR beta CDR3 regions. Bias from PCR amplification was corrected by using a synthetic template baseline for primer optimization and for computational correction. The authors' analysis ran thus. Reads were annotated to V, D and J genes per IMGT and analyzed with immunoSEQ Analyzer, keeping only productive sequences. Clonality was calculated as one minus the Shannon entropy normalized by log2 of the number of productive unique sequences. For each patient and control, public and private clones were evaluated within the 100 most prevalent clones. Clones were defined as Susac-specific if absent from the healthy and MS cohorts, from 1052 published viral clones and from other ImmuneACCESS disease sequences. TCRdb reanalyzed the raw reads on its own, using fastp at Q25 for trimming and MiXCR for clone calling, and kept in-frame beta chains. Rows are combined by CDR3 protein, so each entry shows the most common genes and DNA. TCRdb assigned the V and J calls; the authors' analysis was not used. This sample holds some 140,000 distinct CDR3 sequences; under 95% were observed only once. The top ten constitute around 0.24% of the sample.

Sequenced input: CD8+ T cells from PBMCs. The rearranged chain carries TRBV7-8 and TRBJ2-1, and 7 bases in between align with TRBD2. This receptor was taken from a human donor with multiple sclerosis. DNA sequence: TGTGCCAGCAGCCAGGTAGCGGAGGGAGGGTACAATGAGCAGTTCTTC. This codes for CASSQVAEGGYNEQFF.